The 30 T cell receptor beta chains presented below share a single source sample, sequenced in a study of OX40 agonist ivuxolimab in advanced cancers. The table came from immunoSEQ multiplex PCR; TCRdb's copy has only in-frame clones and leaves some out. The sample contains 40,000 to 45,000 clones, approximately 80% of which appear only once. The source was CD4+ or CD8+ T cells sorted from blood, collected in a trial of the OX40 agonist ivuxolimab. The source is an adult with an advanced solid tumor such as melanoma, head and neck, liver or kidney cancer.

Within the sample, this clone is medium-sized. CDR3 in amino acids: CASSSDSFSPLHF. CDR3 nucleotide sequence: TGTGCCAGCAGCTCGGACAGTTTTTCACCCCTCCACTTT. The chain links TRBV5-4 to TRBJ1-6, with a possible D match to TRBD1 (6 bases). Trimming took 3 bases from V and 9 from J, leaving 10 bases between them. The CDR3 is 13 residues long. The germline gives CDR1 SGHNT, CDR2 YYREEE (reference sequence).

This clone was seen only once. CDR3 sequence (DNA): TGTGCCGCCGGGGCTATAGAGACCCAGTACTTC. Translation gives CAAGAIETQYF. The chain joins TRBV9 to TRBJ2-5; D tentatively fits TRBD1 or TRBD2 (5 bases each). The CDR3 is made up of 11 amino acids. Germline-derived CDR1 and CDR2 are SGDLS and YYNGEE. V lost 10 bases, J lost 4 bases, and 11 bases lay in between.

V is TRBV18 and J is TRBJ1-1; 7 bases agree with TRBD1. Germline V lookup: CDR1 KGHSH, CDR2 LQKENI. V was clipped by 1 base and J by 1 base; unmatched bases: 0. The CDR3 loop spans 14 amino acids. The CDR3 is CASSPQGANTEAFF. CDR3 coding DNA: TGTGCCAGCTCACCACAGGGGGCGAACACTGAAGCTTTCTTT.

This clone was recorded once. The genes are TRBV6-4 and TRBJ2-7, with 7 nucleotides matching TRBD2. Per germline, CDR1 MRHNA and CDR2 SNTAGT. Trimming at V came to 3 bases and at J to 4 bases, leaving 12 bases not matched to a gene. The CDR3 spans 16 residues. The CDR3 nucleotides read TGTGCCAGCAGTGAACCTCCCGCGGGGGTCTTTTACGAGCAGTACTTC. This encodes CASSEPPAGVFYEQYF.

This clone has just one count. This chain links TRBV7-3 with TRBJ2-2; 10 nucleotides line up with TRBD1. There are 16 residues in the CDR3. J lost 4 bases, V lost 5 bases, and 7 bases had no gene match. The germline V gene encodes CDR1 SGHTA and CDR2 FQGTGA. This CDR3 is CASSPAGQGPTGELFF. The CDR3, as DNA: TGTGCCAGCAGCCCAGCGGGACAGGGGCCCACCGGGGAGCTGTTTTTT.

This chain joins TRBV7-2 and TRBJ1-4; D remains ambiguous. Germline V gives CDR1 SGHTA, CDR2 FQGNSA. Trimming cost V 5 bases and J 0 bases, with 13 bases left between them. CDR3 length equals 16 residues. In DNA, the CDR3 is TGTGCCAGCAGCCCGGGGTTCTTTGCAACTAATGAAAAACTGTTTTTT. It encodes CASSPGFFATNEKLFF.

The sample holds a few counts of this clone. The CDR3 loop is CATTGTRLAGELFF. The CDR3 DNA reads as TGTGCCACCACTGGGACTCGCCTCGCCGGGGAGCTGTTTTTT. This rearrangement joins TRBV10-3 to TRBJ2-2; maybe TRBD2 (6 bases). The V gene's germline CDR1 is ENHRY and CDR2 SYGVKD. Trimming took 10 bases from V and 6 from J, leaving 18 bases between them. The CDR3 is 14 residues long.

The chain is built from TRBV7-3 and TRBJ2-1; D possibly matches TRBD1 or TRBD2 (5 bases each). V was cut by 3 bases and J by 4 bases, with 13 bases left in between. This CDR3 is 15 amino acids long. Germline V gene lookup returns CDR1 SGHTA and CDR2 FQGTGA. The CDR3 is CASSLGPGRYNEQFF. CDR3 bases: TGTGCCAGCAGCTTGGGGCCAGGGAGATACAATGAGCAGTTCTTC.

This clone was found a few times. The chain couples TRBV7-9 to TRBJ1-6; 7 positions agree with TRBD1. Trimming removed 1 base from V and 9 bases from J; junction bases left unmatched: 6. The CDR3 extends over 15 amino acids. In germline, CDR1 is SEHNR, CDR2 FQNEAQ (reference sequence). The CDR3 here is CASSLEGGGSSPLHF. The DNA of the CDR3 is TGTGCCAGCAGCTTAGAAGGGGGCGGCAGTTCACCCCTCCACTTT.

V usage is TRBV2 and J usage is TRBJ2-1; D gene ambiguous. This CDR3 has 13 amino acids. V lost 3 bases to trimming and J lost 8 bases, with 11 bases between them. Per the germline V gene, CDR1 is SNHLY and CDR2 is FYNNEI. CDR3 nucleotides: TGTGCCAGCAGTGAGTTTTTTAACCATGAGCAGTTCTTC. This codes for CASSEFFNHEQFF.

The rearrangement uses TRBV28 and TRBJ1-5, with a possible D match to TRBD1 (6 bases). The V gene lost 7 bases and the J gene lost 8 bases, with 21 bases spanning the gap. The CDR3 loop spans 15 amino acids. Germline CDR1 MDHEN, CDR2 SYDVKM. The CDR3 nucleotides are TGTGCCAGCACCCTATCAAAGGGGGGAAGGGAGCCCCAGCATTTT. Translating gives CASTLSKGGREPQHF. The variable domain in full, completed from reference TRBV28 and TRBJ1-5, reads DVKVTQSSRYLVKRTGEKVFLECVQDMDHENMFWYRQDPGLGLRLIYFSYDVKMKEKGDIPEGYSVSREKKERFSLILESASTNQTSMYLCASTLSKGGREPQHFGDGTRLSIL.

This CDR3 is CASSVTPFDEKLFF. For the CDR3, the DNA is TGCGCCAGCAGCGTGACCCCGTTCGATGAAAAACTGTTTTTT. This chain joins TRBV5-1 and TRBJ1-4; the D is unclear. The CDR3 has 14 residues. V dropped 4 bases and J dropped 6 bases, with 13 bases sitting between them. Germline V gene lookup returns CDR1 SGHRS and CDR2 YFSETQ.

Only one count was recorded for this clone. The V gene is TRBV19, the J gene TRBJ1-2; 7 bases are a match to TRBD1. V shed 8 bases and J 8 bases; nucleotides not matched to a gene: 14. The germline V gene has CDR1 LNHDA and CDR2 SQIVND (reference sequence). There are 14 residues in the CDR3. The CDR3 region has the DNA TGTGCCAGTCATATTGGGGACAGATCTATGGGCTACACCTTC. Translated, it gives CASHIGDRSMGYTF.

This clone is termed medium-sized. CDR3 sequence (DNA): TGCGCCAGCAGCCAAGATTACAGGCCCTCGGATGGCTACACCTTC. Protein sequence: CASSQDYRPSDGYTF. The chain links TRBV4-1 to TRBJ1-2, with D tentatively TRBD1 (5 bases). Germline V CDR1 and CDR2: MGHRA, YSYEKL. This CDR3 has 15 residues. Trimming took 0 bases from V and 6 from J, leaving 14 bases between them.

The V and J genes are TRBV4-1 and TRBJ2-7; the D call may be TRBD1 or TRBD2 (5 bases each). The V gene lost 7 bases and the J gene lost 5 bases, with 21 bases spanning the gap. This CDR3 spans 15 amino acids. CDR1 is MGHRA, CDR2 YSYEKL, per germline. As DNA, the CDR3 is TGCGCCAGCACCCTAACAGGACTCAGCACCGACGAGCAGTACTTC. Translated, it gives CASTLTGLSTDEQYF.

The genes are TRBV27 and TRBJ2-1, with 12 bases matching TRBD2. Germline CDR1 is MNHEY and CDR2 is SMNVEV (reference sequence). CDR3 length equals 16 residues. V lost 6 bases, J lost 7 bases, and 10 bases stayed unmatched. The DNA of the CDR3 is TGTGCCAGCAGCGGACTAGCGGGGAAATCTGGGAATGAGCAGTTCTTC. Translating gives CASSGLAGKSGNEQFF.

This clone has more than one count but fewer than ten. The J gene is TRBJ2-5, the V gene TRBV28; 10 bases align to TRBD1. CDR1 MDHEN and CDR2 SYDVKM come from the germline V gene. The CDR3 length is 14 residues. The junction had 8 bases not matched to a gene; V was cut back by 3 bases and J by 10 bases. The CDR3 nucleotides read TGTGCCAGCAGTTTGTCCGGGACAGGGGCGGACCAGTACTTC. As protein: CASSLSGTGADQYF.

This chain links TRBV11-2 with TRBJ2-7, with D unresolved. CDR3 length: 12 amino acids. The germline V gene has CDR1 SGHAT and CDR2 FQNNGV. V was trimmed by 1 base and J by 6 bases, leaving 7 bases between them. CDR3 nucleotides: TGTGCCAGCAGCTTAGGTGGGGTCGAGCAGTACTTC. Translated, it gives CASSLGGVEQYF.

The chain couples TRBV7-9 to TRBJ2-4; no clear D. V gave up 2 bases and J gave up 3 bases, with 17 bases separating them. Germline V CDR1 and CDR2: SEHNR, FQNEAQ (reference sequence). This CDR3 spans 17 amino acids. The DNA for the CDR3 is TGTGCCAGCAGCTTACTCCTAGGGCAGCGCAGCAAAAACATTCAGTACTTC. This codes for CASSLLLGQRSKNIQYF.

Points on this clone: Germline is not matched at one junction end, which may reflect a read error. The chain's CDR3 is CASSQEIHLNRIF. CDR3 in DNA: TGCGCCAGCAGCCAAGAGATTCATCTTAATCGGATCTTC. The chain recombines TRBV4-1 with TRBJ2-1; D gene unclear. The length of the CDR3 is 13 residues. In germline, CDR1 is MGHRA, CDR2 YSYEKL.

The V gene is TRBV12-5, the J gene TRBJ2-5; D is possibly TRBD1 (6 bases). From germline, CDR1 is LGHNT and CDR2 FRNRAP. V gave up 5 bases and J gave up 4 bases, with 17 bases separating them. This CDR3 region has 15 residues. CDR3 sequence: CASGLLGRGGETQYF. CDR3 coding DNA: TGTGCTAGTGGTCTATTGGGCAGAGGGGGAGAGACCCAGTACTTC.

The J gene is TRBJ1-1, the V gene TRBV5-5; the D is unclear. The CDR3 loop spans 13 amino acids. CDR1 SGHKS and CDR2 YYEKEE come from the germline V gene (reference sequence). V shed 3 bases and J shed 2 bases, with 8 bases lying between them. Here the CDR3 reads CASSYHPNTEAFF. CDR3 in DNA: TGTGCCAGCAGCTACCACCCAAACACTGAAGCTTTCTTT.

The rearrangement links TRBV6-6 to TRBJ2-2; D gene ambiguous. Germline lookup yields CDR1 MNHNY and CDR2 SVGAGI (reference sequence). Between the trimmed V and J ends, which lost 0 bases and 4 bases, there was a span of 3 bases. The CDR3 covers 13 residues. The CDR3 nucleotides read TGTGCCAGCAGTTACTCGTCCACCGGGGAGCTGTTTTTT. Translated: CASSYSSTGELFF.

This clone was observed a single time. This chain links TRBV19 with TRBJ1-5; perhaps TRBD1 as D (5 bases). Germline CDR1 and CDR2: LNHDA and SQIVND (reference sequence). The CDR3 has 15 residues. V was clipped by 7 bases and J by 1 base, with 14 bases between them. The CDR3 spells CASTRDRSSNQPQHF. In nucleotides, the CDR3 is TGTGCCAGTACCCGGGACCGATCAAGCAATCAGCCCCAGCATTTT.

This chain connects TRBV9 to TRBJ2-7; TRBD1 matches 9 bases. This CDR3 is built from 15 residues. Trimming removed 3 bases from V and 2 bases from J; junction bases left unmatched: 6. CDR1 is SGDLS, CDR2 YYNGEE, per germline. The CDR3 region has the DNA TGTGCCAGCAGCGCTCAGACAGGGGGGGCCTACGAGCAGTACTTC. Its translation: CASSAQTGGAYEQYF. The whole variable domain, filled in from reference TRBV9 and TRBJ2-7, reads DSGVTQTPKHLITATGQRVTLRCSPRSGDLSVYWYQQSLDQGLQFLIQYYNGEERAKGNILERFSAQQFPDLHSELNLSSLELGDSALYFCASSAQTGGAYEQYFGPGTRLTVT.

This clone was found once. The chain combines TRBV27 with TRBJ2-5, with 8 bases aligning to TRBD1. The CDR3 loop spans 13 amino acids. Germline CDR1 and CDR2: MNHEY and SMNVEV (reference sequence). After removal of 0 bases from V and 9 bases from J, the junction contained 3 bases not matched to a gene. The CDR3 sequence: CASSLSGQVSQYF. DNA of the CDR3: TGTGCCAGCAGTTTATCGGGACAGGTGTCCCAGTACTTC.

By frequency in the sample, this clone is medium-sized. CDR3 in amino acids: CASSYGDSPLHF. Written as DNA, the CDR3 is TGTGCCAGCAGCTACGGAGATTCACCCCTCCACTTT. J is TRBJ1-6 and V is TRBV7-9, with D uncertain. Per the germline V gene, CDR1 is SEHNR and CDR2 is FQNEAQ (reference sequence). V lost 4 bases to trimming and J lost 8 bases, with 6 bases between them. The CDR3 is 12 residues long.

This chain joins TRBV20-1 and TRBJ2-7; D unresolved. V shed 5 bases and J shed 7 bases, with 12 bases lying between them. Germline V gene data show CDR1 as DFQATT and CDR2 as SNEGSKA (reference sequence). The CDR3 sequence is 11 residues long. The CDR3 region is CSAPGPGEQYF. CDR3 DNA: TGCAGTGCTCCGGGCCCCGGGGAGCAGTACTTC.

This clone appeared a single time. The chain is built from TRBV7-6 and TRBJ2-3; 7 bases line up with TRBD1. J was trimmed by 2 bases and V by 6 bases; bases with no gene match: 5. The CDR3 contains 14 residues. From germline, CDR1 is SGHVS and CDR2 FNYEAQ. CDR3 in amino acids: CASRGTAYTDTQYF. CDR3 DNA sequence: TGTGCCAGCAGAGGGACAGCCTACACAGATACGCAGTATTTT.

The V call is TRBV2, the J call TRBJ2-3; the match to TRBD1 covers 7 bases. CDR1 and CDR2 (germline): SNHLY, FYNNEI. This CDR3 is 18 amino acids long. With 3 bases clipped from V and 3 bases from J, the junction kept 15 bases outside the gene matches. Here the CDR3 reads CASSDLAGGEYSTDTQYF. CDR3 nucleotide sequence: TGTGCCAGCAGTGATTTGGCAGGGGGTGAATATAGTACAGATACGCAGTATTTT.